This T cell receptor beta chain was captured in a study of shared clonotypes between healthy human individuals. Per the authors' pipeline: ImmunoSEQ only sent back junction sequences with no quality scores, so filtering was done differently. The data were produced by immunoSEQ multiplex PCR, yet TCRdb's version contains in-frame clones alone and is incomplete. The DNA was the basis for D and trimming; V, J and clone size are from that table. The table includes about 330,000 clones, around 72% detected once. Study results and caveats: Rarefaction showed that sequencing of sorted subsets was incomplete (despite large depth). The low donor count limited represented genetic and exposure-history diversity. A generally larger estimated richness was seen in naive subsets than in memory subsets.

This clone turned up a few times. Its antigen is not identified. The CDR3 is made up of 13 amino acids. V was pared by 5 bases and J by 5 bases, with 5 bases of the junction left unmatched. Germline V gene lookup returns CDR1 KGHSH and CDR2 LQKENI. This sequence originates from a young man in good health. The chain recombines TRBV18 with TRBJ2-5; 7 bases map to TRBD1. The sample taken for sequencing was memory CD4+ T cells sorted from blood. Stated subset: CD45RA-negative fraction. The CDR3 DNA follows: TGTGCCAGCTCATCAGGACAGGTTGAGACCCAGTACTTC. Amino acids: CASSSGQVETQYF.